Listed here are 8 T cell receptor beta chains from one sample, sequenced in a study of identical twins. TCRdb passed the 5' RACE reads through MiXCR, listing each CDR3 protein once. The table includes 1,800,000 or so distinct CDR3 sequences, around a third detected once. Source material: cord blood. Source of these receptors: a newborn girl in good health.

This chain links TRBV5-1 with TRBJ2-2; D possibly uses TRBD1 or TRBD2 (6 bases each). The CDR3 is made up of 16 amino acids. Trimming took 0 bases from V and 3 from J, leaving 12 bases between them. CDR1 and CDR2 from the germline V gene are SGHRS and YFSETQ. The CDR3: CASSLVTGAYTGELFF. CDR3 nucleotide sequence: TGCGCCAGCAGCTTGGTTACGGGGGCCTACACCGGGGAGCTGTTTTTT.

This clonotype was recorded a few times. The chain employs TRBV5-1 and TRBJ2-1; D gene unclear. The CDR3 runs 16 residues. From germline, CDR1 is SGHRS and CDR2 YFSETQ. Deletions cut 4 bases from V and 4 bases from J, with 18 bases between. For the CDR3, the DNA is TGCGCCAGCAGCCCCGGCTCCCAAGGCATATACAATGAGCAGTTCTTC. Encoded protein: CASSPGSQGIYNEQFF.

The gene calls are TRBV5-4 and TRBJ2-1, with unresolved D. Germline CDR1 is SGHNT and CDR2 is YYREEE (reference sequence). This CDR3 has 16 amino acids. Trimming stripped 4 bases from V and 6 bases from J, with 20 bases between. In nucleotides, the CDR3 is TGTGCCAGCAGCGTCTACAGCCCCTCTAATCTCAATGAGCAGTTCTTC. Protein: CASSVYSPSNLNEQFF.

This clonotype was counted a few times. This chain links TRBV11-2 with TRBJ1-2; the D is unclear. Deletions cut 2 bases from V and 4 bases from J, with 11 bases between. Germline-derived CDR1 and CDR2 are SGHAT and FQNNGV. CDR3 length equals 14 residues. The CDR3 reads CASSLFGKAYGYTF. In nucleotides, the CDR3 is TGTGCCAGCAGCTTATTCGGGAAAGCCTATGGCTACACCTTC. The full variable domain, its missing parts supplied by reference TRBV11-2 and TRBJ1-2, is EAGVAQSPRYKIIEKRQSVAFWCNPISGHATLYWYQQILGQGPKLLIQFQNNGVVDDSQLPKDRFSAERLKGVDSTLKIQPAKLEDSAVYLCASSLFGKAYGYTFGSGTRLTVV.

In this sample, this clonotype turned up many times. V gene TRBV29-1 combines with J gene TRBJ1-4; 9 bases map to TRBD1. V was clipped by 7 bases and J by 8 bases; unmatched bases: 8. The CDR3 is 13 residues long. The V gene's germline CDR1 is SQVTM and CDR2 ANQGSEA. CDR3: CSASQGAREKLFF. In DNA, the CDR3 is TGCAGCGCTTCACAGGGGGCGCGGGAAAAACTGTTTTTT.

This clonotype has just a few counts. The gene calls are TRBV11-2 and TRBJ2-1; TRBD2 matches 9 bases. The CDR3 sequence is 15 residues long. J gave up 7 bases and V 6 bases, and 10 bases lay outside the gene matches. Germline V lookup: CDR1 SGHAT, CDR2 FQNNGV. The CDR3 is CASSVGGGAMNEQFF. The CDR3 region has the DNA TGTGCCAGCAGTGTGGGCGGGGGGGCTATGAATGAGCAGTTCTTC.

Ten or more counts support this clonotype. The chain is built from TRBV24-1 and TRBJ2-7; D gene unclear. CDR3 size: 15 residues. Germline V gene data show CDR1 as KGHDR and CDR2 as SFDVKD. Between the trimmed V and J ends, which lost 5 bases and 3 bases, there was a span of 16 bases. The CDR3 region has the DNA TGTGCCACCAGTGTCAAAGAGACTGTCGACTACGAGCAGTACTTC. Translated: CATSVKETVDYEQYF.

V gene TRBV20-1 combines with J gene TRBJ2-6; perhaps TRBD1 as D (5 bases). Germline CDR1 DFQATT, CDR2 SNEGSKA (reference sequence). The V end lost 1 base, the J end lost 11 bases, and 15 bases lay between the germline ends. This CDR3 comprises 14 residues. The CDR3 reads CSARVGAGAYVLTF. The DNA of the CDR3 is TGCAGTGCTAGAGTAGGGGCCGGAGCCTACGTCCTGACTTTC.